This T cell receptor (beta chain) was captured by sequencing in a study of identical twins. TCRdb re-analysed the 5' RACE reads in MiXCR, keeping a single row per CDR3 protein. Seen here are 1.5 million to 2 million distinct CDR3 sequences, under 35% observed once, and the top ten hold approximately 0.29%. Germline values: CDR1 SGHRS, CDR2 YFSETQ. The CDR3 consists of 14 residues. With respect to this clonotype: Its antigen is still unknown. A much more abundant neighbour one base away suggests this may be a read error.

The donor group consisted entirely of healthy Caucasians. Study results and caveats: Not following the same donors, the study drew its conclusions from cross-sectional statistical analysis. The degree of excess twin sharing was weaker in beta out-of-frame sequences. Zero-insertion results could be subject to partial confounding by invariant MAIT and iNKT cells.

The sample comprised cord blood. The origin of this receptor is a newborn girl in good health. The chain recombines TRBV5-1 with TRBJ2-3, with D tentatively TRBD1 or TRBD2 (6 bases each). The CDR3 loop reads CASSSGGVGDTRYF. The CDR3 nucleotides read TGCGCCAGCAGCTCCGGGGGCGTAGGAGATACGCGGTATTTT.